This paragraph covers one TCR beta chain sequence. Its antigen is not yet known. No much larger clone is present one base from it, and per-base qualities are unavailable. Sequencing was performed on an Illumina MiSeq. For TCRbeta CDR3 amplification, the template was genomic DNA taken from the sorted T cell subsets. The TCRbeta CDR3 region was amplified by multiplex PCR using 30 forward and 13 reverse primers. After the PCR products were purified with AMPure XP beads, a second PCR of about 25 cycles was run to add indices and adaptors. Before sequencing, the QIAquick Gel Extraction Kit was used to gel-purify the libraries. On the authors' methods: Paired-end reads were merged using FLASH and were aligned with IgBLAST to IMGT V, D and J germline references. Reads with below 70% alignment identity to germline references were discarded, and 9 million to 14 million reads were retained study-wide. CDR3 boundaries, reading frame and productivity were assigned according to IMGT definitions. Highly-expanded clones were defined as clones at or above 1% of reads, and diversity was measured by normalized Shannon entropy. Unpaired two-tailed t-tests were used to test for differences in Shannon entropy between groups. TCRdb's own reprocessing of the public reads used fastp at Q25 and MiXCR and kept productive beta chains. For every CDR3 protein sequence, its rows merge into one entry that carries the most common genes and DNA. TCRdb's processing, not the study's, gives the V and J calls here. The sample has about 270,000 distinct CDR3 sequences on record, 47% of them singletons. Roughly an eighth of the sample is held by the ten biggest clonotypes.

This sample is part of a study of type 1 and type 2 diabetes patients (dated by TCRdb to about 2016). In the study overall: Ten or so type 1 diabetes patients, four type 2 diabetes patients and roughly 6 nondiabetic controls were recruited in China to form the cohort. Across the study, CD4+ and CD8+ T cells were positively selected from PBMCs by means of CD4 or CD8 MicroBeads on MACS columns. A total of more than 15 million paired-end reads were generated across the whole study. The study used high-throughput sequencing to profile TCRbeta repertoires and compare individuals with type 1 diabetes, type 2 diabetes and no diabetes. Type 2 diabetes patients served as a disease comparison group for the type 1 diabetes patients. When roughly 18-cycle amplification was compared with approximately 27-cycle amplification, V gene usage looked similar, suggesting that primer efficiencies were similar and PCR bias was random. TCRbeta libraries were sequenced paired-end on Illumina HiSeq 2000 or MiSeq instruments. Broad study findings and their caveats: Few highly-expanded CD4+ clones, median one, were found in type 2 diabetes patients, accounting for a median around 4.1% of reads. V and J gene usage patterns of type 2 diabetes and control samples were highly correlated, averaging approximately 0.97 between samples. The study groups were not matched for age and gender, which could bias interpretation. Type 2 diabetes repertoires showed high diversity, significantly greater than type 1 diabetes repertoires in both CD4+ and CD8+ T cells. Because only a limited number of T2D and control samples were sequenced, some T1D-only HECs might also be present in more T2D or control samples.

All diabetic patients met standard classification criteria for type 1 or type 2 diabetes, with glucose and C-peptide assessed by WHO-recommended methods. Donors were excluded if they had other autoimmune diseases or infections within the previous four weeks. Ten milliliters of peripheral blood were drawn from each participant. LymphoPrep density separation was used to isolate PBMCs. This clonotype was obtained from a man aged 18 to 30 with type 2 diabetes. Sequencing was done on a sample of peripheral blood mononuclear cells (PBMCs).

The CDR3 has the sequence CASKRSRIDEKLFF. The nucleotide sequence is given as TGTGCCAGCAAGAGGTCCAGGATTGATGAAAAACTGTTTTTT. The chain employs TRBV27 and TRBJ1-4, with no confident D gene call. From its cysteine to its phenylalanine, the CDR3 spans 14 amino acids. CDR3 DNA only is kept here, 42 bases in frame from base 1. V loses 7 bases, J loses 6 bases, and the germline ends lie 15 bases apart. CDR1 and CDR2 (MNHEY, SMNVEV) derive from the germline V gene (reference sequence). The reference TRBV27 and TRBJ1-4 proteins fill in what lies around the CDR3, so the full variable domain reads EAQVTQNPRYLITVTGKKLTVTCSQNMNHEYMSWYRQDPGLGLRQIYYSMNVEVTDKGDVPEGYKVSRKEKRNFPLILESPSPNQTSLYFCASKRSRIDEKLFFGSGTQLSVL.